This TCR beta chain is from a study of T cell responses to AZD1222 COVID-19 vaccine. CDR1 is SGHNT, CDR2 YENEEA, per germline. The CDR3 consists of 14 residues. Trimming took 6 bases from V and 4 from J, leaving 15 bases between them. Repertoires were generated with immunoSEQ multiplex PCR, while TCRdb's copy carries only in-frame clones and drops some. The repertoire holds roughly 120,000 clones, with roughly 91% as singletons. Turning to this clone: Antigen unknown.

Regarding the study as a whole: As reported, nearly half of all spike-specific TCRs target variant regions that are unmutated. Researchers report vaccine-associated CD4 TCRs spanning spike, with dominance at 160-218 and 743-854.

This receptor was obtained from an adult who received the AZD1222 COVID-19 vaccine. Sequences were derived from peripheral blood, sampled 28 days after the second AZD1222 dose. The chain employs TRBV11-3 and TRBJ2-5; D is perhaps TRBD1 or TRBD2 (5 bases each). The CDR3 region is CASRPLGERETQYF. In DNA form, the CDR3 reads TGTGCCAGCAGGCCCTTAGGGGAGAGAGAGACCCAGTACTTC.